The 8 T cell receptor beta chains presented below share a single source sample, sequenced in a study of blood T cells in healthy people across ages. Then a second PCR, running about 6 to 11 cycles, was carried out with a sample-barcoded 5' primer and a J-beta primer mix. One entry per CDR3 protein results from TCRdb running MiXCR on the 5' RACE reads. The top ten hold about 3.8% of the sample, which has some 1,500,000 distinct CDR3 sequences, approximately 43% seen once. The specimen sequenced was blood. These receptors all come from a woman younger than 30 in good health.

The table lists this clonotype with many counts. The chain uses TRBV12-3 or TRBV12-4 and TRBJ1-2; D gene ambiguous. V dropped 3 bases and J dropped 4 bases, with 12 bases sitting between them. This CDR3 region has 14 residues. Written as DNA, the CDR3 is TGTGCCAGCAGTTTGAACGGCCGGAGCTATGGCTACACCTTC. It codes for CASSLNGRSYGYTF.

The chain links TRBV9 to TRBJ2-3; TRBD2 agrees at 9 bases. The CDR3 runs 16 residues. The V and J ends lost 0 bases and 6 bases, in that order; junction bases with no gene match: 8. The germline CDR1 and CDR2 sequences are SGDLS and YYNGEE. CDR3 in amino acids: CASSVGGGEFRDTQYF. The CDR3 bases are TGTGCCAGCAGCGTAGGCGGGGGGGAGTTTCGGGATACGCAGTATTTT. The whole variable domain, remainder taken from reference TRBV9 and TRBJ2-3, is DSGVTQTPKHLITATGQRVTLRCSPRSGDLSVYWYQQSLDQGLQFLIQYYNGEERAKGNILERFSAQQFPDLHSELNLSSLELGDSALYFCASSVGGGEFRDTQYFGPGTRLTVL.

This clonotype has a single count. This chain joins TRBV4-1 and TRBJ2-1, with 9 bases fitting TRBD1. After removal of 3 bases from V and 3 bases from J, the junction contained 6 bases not matched to a gene. The germline V gene has CDR1 MGHRA and CDR2 YSYEKL. The length of the CDR3 is 16 residues. The CDR3, as DNA: TGCGCCAGCAGCCATCCCGGGACAGGGAACTACAATGAGCAGTTCTTC. Amino acid sequence: CASSHPGTGNYNEQFF.

V and J are TRBV15 and TRBJ2-1, with 9 bases identical to TRBD1. V trimming: 1 base; J trimming: 6 bases; junction bases outside the gene matches: 7. This CDR3 region has 16 residues. Germline assignment: CDR1 LNHNV and CDR2 YYDKDF (reference sequence). The CDR3 protein is CATSRVDRGRFNEQFF. The CDR3 bases are TGTGCCACCAGCAGAGTGGACAGGGGTAGGTTCAATGAGCAGTTCTTC.

The chain combines TRBV5-1 with TRBJ2-7, with 8 bases lining up with TRBD2. CDR3 size: 17 residues. Germline V gives CDR1 SGHRS, CDR2 YFSETQ. V was clipped by 0 bases and J by 1 base; unmatched bases: 9. The CDR3 reads CASSLAISGLGSYEQYF. CDR3 coding DNA: TGCGCCAGCAGCTTGGCCATCTCGGGACTAGGGTCCTACGAGCAGTACTTC.

This clonotype was counted between two and nine times. This sequence joins TRBV10-3 and TRBJ2-1; 11 nucleotides line up with TRBD2. Germline loops: CDR1 ENHRY, CDR2 SYGVKD. The J segment lost 8 bases and the V segment lost 4 bases, leaving 1 base of the junction unmatched. The CDR3 contains 13 residues. In DNA, the CDR3 is TGTGCCATCAGTGGGACTAGCGGGTATGAGCAGTTCTTC. This translates into CAISGTSGYEQFF.

This clonotype was counted a single time. The chain is built from TRBV3-1 and TRBJ2-7; a possible D gene is TRBD2 (5 bases). This CDR3 has 16 amino acids. V was clipped by 4 bases and J by 2 bases, with 18 bases between them. The germline V gene has CDR1 LGHDT and CDR2 YNNKEL (reference sequence). CDR3 residues: CASSPLDIASAYEQYF. Here the CDR3 DNA reads TGTGCCAGCAGCCCCCTTGATATAGCGTCGGCCTACGAGCAGTACTTC.

The V call is TRBV24-1, the J call TRBJ2-3; D might be TRBD2 (6 bases). V was clipped by 3 bases and J by 2 bases, with 14 bases between them. The germline gives CDR1 KGHDR, CDR2 SFDVKD. CDR3 length: 16 amino acids. CDR3 nucleotide sequence: TGTGCCACCAGTGATAGGAGGGCGGGGAACACAGATACGCAGTATTTT. Its protein product is CATSDRRAGNTDTQYF.